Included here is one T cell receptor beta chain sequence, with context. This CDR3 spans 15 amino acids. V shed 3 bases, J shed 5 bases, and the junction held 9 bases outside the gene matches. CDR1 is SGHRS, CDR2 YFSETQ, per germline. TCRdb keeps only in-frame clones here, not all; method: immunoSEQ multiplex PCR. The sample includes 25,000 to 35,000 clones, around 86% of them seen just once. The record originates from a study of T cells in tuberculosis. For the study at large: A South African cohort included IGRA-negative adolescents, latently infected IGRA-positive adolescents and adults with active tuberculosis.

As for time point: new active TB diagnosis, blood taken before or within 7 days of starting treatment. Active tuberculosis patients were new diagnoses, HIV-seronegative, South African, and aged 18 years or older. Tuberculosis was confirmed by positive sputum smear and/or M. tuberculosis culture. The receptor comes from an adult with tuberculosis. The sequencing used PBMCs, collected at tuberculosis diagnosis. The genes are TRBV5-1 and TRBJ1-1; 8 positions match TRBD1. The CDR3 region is CASSWDQGARTEAFF. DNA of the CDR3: TGCGCCAGCAGCTGGGACCAGGGGGCGCGGACTGAAGCTTTCTTT.